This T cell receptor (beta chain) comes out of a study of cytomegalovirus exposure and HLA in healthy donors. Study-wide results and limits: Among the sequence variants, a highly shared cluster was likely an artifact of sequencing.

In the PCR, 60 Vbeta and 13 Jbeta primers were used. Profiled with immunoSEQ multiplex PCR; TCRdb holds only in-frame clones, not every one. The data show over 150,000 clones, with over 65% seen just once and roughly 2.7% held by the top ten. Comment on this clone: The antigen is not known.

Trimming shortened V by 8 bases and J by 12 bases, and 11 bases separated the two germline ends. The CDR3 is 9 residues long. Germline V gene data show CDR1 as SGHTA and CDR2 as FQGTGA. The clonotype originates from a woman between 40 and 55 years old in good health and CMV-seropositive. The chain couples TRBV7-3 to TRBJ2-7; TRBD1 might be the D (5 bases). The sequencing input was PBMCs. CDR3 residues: CASSRVRYF. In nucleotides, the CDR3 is TGTGCCAGCTCCAGGGTCAGGTACTTC.